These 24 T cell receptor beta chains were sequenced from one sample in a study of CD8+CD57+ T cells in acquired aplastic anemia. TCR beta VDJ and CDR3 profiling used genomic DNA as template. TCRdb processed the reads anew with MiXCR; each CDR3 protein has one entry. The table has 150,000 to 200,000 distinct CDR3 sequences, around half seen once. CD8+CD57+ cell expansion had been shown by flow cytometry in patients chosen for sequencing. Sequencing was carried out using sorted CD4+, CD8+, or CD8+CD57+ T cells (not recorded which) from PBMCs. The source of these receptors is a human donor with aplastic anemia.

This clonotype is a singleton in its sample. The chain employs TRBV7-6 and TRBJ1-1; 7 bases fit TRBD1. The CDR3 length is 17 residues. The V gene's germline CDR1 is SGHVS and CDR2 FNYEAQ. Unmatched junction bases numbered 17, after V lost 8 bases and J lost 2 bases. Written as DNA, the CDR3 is TGTGCCAGCTCACCACCCGGGACAGCTAGACTAAACACTGAAGCTTTCTTT. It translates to CASSPPGTARLNTEAFF.

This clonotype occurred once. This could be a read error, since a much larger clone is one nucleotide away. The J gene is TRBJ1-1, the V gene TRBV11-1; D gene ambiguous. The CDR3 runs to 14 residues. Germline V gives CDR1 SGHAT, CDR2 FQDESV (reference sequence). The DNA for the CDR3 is TGTGCCAGCAGATTTGGGTTAGGGCATCCTGAAGCTTCCTTT. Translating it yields CASRFGLGHPEASF.

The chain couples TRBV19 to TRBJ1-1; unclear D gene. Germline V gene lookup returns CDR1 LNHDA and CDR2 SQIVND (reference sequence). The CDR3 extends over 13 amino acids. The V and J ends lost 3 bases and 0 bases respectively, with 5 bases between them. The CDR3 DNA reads TGTGCCAGTAGTATCCTGATGAACACTGAAGCTTTCTTT. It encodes CASSILMNTEAFF.

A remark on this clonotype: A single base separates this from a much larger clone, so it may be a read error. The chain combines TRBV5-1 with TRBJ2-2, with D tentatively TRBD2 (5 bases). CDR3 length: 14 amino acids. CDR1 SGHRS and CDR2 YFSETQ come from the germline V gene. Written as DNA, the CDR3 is TGCGCCGGCAGCTCGCTCGAGGGTGCTGGGGAGCTGTTTTTT. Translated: CAGSSLEGAGELFF. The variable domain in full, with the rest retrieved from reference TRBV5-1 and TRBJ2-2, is KAGVTQTPRYLIKTRGQQVTLSCSPISGHRSVSWYQQTPGQGLQFLFEYFSETQRNKGNFPGRFSGRQFSNSRSEMNVSTLELGDSALYLCAGSSLEGAGELFFGEGSRLTVL.

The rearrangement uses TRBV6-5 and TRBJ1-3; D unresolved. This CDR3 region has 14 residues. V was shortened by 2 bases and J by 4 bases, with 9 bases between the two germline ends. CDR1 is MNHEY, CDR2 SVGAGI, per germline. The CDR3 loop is CASSYTSGGNTIYF. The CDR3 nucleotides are TGTGCCAGCAGTTACACATCGGGCGGAAACACCATATATTTT.

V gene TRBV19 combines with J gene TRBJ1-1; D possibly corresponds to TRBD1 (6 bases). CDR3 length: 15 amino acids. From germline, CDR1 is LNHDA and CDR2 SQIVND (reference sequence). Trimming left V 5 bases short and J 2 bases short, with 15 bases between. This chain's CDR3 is CASSPGPDRNTEAFF. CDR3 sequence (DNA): TGTGCCAGTAGTCCAGGTCCGGACAGAAACACTGAAGCTTTCTTT.

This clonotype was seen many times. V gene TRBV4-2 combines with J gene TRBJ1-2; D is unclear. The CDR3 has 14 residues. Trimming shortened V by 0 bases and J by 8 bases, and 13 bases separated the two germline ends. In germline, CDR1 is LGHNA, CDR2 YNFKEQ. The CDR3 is CASSQDEKSYGYTF. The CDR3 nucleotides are TGTGCCAGCAGCCAAGATGAGAAATCTTACGGCTACACCTTC.

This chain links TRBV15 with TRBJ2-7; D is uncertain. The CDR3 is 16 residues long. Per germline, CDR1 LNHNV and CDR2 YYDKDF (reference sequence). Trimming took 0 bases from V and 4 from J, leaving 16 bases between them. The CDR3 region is CATSRDSRAGGYEQYF. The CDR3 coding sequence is TGTGCCACCAGCAGAGATTCCCGGGCAGGTGGGTACGAGCAGTACTTC. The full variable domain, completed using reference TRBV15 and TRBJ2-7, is DAMVIQNPRYQVTQFGKPVTLSCSQTLNHNVMYWYQQKSSQAPKLLFHYYDKDFNNEADTPDNFQSRRPNTSFCFLDIRSPGLGDTAMYLCATSRDSRAGGYEQYFGPGTRLTVT.

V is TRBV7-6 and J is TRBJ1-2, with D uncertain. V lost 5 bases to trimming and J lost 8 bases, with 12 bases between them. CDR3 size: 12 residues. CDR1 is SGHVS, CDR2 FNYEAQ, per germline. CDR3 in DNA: TGTGCCAGCAGCCCGTCCCTGGGAGGCTACACCTTC. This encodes CASSPSLGGYTF.

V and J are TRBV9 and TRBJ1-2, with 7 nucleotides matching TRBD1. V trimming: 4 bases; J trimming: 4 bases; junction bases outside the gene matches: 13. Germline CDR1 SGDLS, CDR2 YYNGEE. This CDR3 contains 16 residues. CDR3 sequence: CASSWDSQTGSYGYTF. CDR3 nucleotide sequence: TGTGCCAGCAGCTGGGACAGCCAAACGGGGAGCTATGGCTACACCTTC.

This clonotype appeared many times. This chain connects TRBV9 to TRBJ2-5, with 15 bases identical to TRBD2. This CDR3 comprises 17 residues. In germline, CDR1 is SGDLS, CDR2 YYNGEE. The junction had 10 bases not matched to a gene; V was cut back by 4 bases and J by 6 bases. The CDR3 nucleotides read TGTGCCAGCAGCACTCGGACTAGCGGGGGGGCCGCCAAGACCCAGTACTTC. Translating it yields CASSTRTSGGAAKTQYF.

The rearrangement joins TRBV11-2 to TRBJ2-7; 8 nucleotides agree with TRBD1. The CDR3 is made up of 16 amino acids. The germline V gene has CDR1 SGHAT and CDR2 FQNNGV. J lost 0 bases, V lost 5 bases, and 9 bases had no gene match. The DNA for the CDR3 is TGTGCCAGCAGCAGAACCGGGACAGGAAGCTCCTACGAGCAGTACTTC. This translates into CASSRTGTGSSYEQYF.

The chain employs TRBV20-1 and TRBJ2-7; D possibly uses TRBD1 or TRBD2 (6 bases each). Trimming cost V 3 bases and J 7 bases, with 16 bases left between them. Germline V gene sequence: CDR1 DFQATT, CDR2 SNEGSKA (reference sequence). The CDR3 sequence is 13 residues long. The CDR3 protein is CSARMSGAGEQYF. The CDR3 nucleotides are TGCAGTGCTAGGATGTCGGGGGCCGGGGAGCAGTACTTC.

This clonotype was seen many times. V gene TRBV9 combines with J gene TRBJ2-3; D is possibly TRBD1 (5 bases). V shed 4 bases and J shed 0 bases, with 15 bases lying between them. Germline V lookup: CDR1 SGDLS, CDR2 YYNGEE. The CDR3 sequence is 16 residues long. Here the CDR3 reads CASSRDGARSTDTQYF. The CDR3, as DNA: TGTGCCAGCAGCCGCGATGGGGCACGAAGCACAGATACGCAGTATTTT. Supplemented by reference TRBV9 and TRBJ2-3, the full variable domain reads DSGVTQTPKHLITATGQRVTLRCSPRSGDLSVYWYQQSLDQGLQFLIQYYNGEERAKGNILERFSAQQFPDLHSELNLSSLELGDSALYFCASSRDGARSTDTQYFGPGTRLTVL.

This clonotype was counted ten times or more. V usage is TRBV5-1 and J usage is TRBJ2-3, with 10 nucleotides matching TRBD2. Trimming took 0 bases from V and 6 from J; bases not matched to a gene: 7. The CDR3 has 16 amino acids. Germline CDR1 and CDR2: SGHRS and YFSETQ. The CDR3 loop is CASSLVASGGGDTQYF. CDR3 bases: TGCGCCAGCAGCTTGGTGGCTAGCGGGGGAGGTGATACGCAGTATTTT. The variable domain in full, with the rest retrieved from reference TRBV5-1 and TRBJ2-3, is KAGVTQTPRYLIKTRGQQVTLSCSPISGHRSVSWYQQTPGQGLQFLFEYFSETQRNKGNFPGRFSGRQFSNSRSEMNVSTLELGDSALYLCASSLVASGGGDTQYFGPGTRLTVL.

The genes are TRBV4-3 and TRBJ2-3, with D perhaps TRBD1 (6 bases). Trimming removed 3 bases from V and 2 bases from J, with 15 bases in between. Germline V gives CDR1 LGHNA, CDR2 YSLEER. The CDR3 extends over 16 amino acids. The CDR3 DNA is TGCGCCAGCAGCCAGGTAACAGGGCCAAACACAGATACGCAGTATTTT. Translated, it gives CASSQVTGPNTDTQYF.

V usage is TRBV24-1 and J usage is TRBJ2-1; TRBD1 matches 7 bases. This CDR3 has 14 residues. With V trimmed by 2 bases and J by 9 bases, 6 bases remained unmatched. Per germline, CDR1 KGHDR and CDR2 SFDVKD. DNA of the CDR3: TGTGCCACCAGTGATTCACAGGGGTTGGCTGAGCAGTTCTTC. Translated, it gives CATSDSQGLAEQFF.

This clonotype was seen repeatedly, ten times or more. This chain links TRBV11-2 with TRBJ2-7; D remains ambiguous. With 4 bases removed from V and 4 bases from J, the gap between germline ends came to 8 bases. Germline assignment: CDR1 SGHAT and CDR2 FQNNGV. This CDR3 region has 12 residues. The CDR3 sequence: CASSSLRYEQYF. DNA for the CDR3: TGTGCCAGCAGCTCCCTACGGTACGAGCAGTACTTC.

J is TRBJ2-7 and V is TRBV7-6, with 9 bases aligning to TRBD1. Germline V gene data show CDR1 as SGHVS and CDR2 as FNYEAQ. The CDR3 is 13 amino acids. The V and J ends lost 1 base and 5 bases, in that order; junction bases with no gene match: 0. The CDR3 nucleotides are TGTGCCAGCAGCTTAGGGACAGGGGACGAGCAGTACTTC. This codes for CASSLGTGDEQYF.

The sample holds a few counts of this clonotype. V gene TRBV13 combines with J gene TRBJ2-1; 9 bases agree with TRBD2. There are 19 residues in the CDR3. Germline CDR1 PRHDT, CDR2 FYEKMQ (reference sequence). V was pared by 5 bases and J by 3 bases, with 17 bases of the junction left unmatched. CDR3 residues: CASSGPFALAGADYNEQFF. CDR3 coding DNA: TGTGCCAGCAGCGGACCATTTGCTTTAGCGGGGGCCGACTACAATGAGCAGTTCTTC. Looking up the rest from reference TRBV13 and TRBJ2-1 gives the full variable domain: AAGVIQSPRHLIKEKRETATLKCYPIPRHDTVYWYQQGPGQDPQFLISFYEKMQSDKGSIPDRFSAQQFSDYHSELNMSSLELGDSALYFCASSGPFALAGADYNEQFFGPGTRLTVL.

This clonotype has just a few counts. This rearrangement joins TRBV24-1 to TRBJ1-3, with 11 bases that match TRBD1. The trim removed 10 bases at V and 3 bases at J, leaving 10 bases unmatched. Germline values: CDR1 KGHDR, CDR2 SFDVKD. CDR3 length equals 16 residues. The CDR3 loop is CATPYRGTGGGNTIYF. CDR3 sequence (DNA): TGTGCCACACCCTATCGGGGGACAGGGGGTGGAAACACCATATATTTT.

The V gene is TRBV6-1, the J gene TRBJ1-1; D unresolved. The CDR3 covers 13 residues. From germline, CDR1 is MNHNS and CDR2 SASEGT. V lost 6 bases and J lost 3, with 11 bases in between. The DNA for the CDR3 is TGTGCCAGCAGCCCAATACTATACACTGAAGCTTTCTTT. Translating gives CASSPILYTEAFF.

The CDR3 loop is CSARNLGQGETQYF. CDR3 in DNA: TGCAGTGCTAGGAATCTGGGACAGGGGGAGACCCAGTACTTC. This chain uses TRBV20-1 with TRBJ2-5, with 10 bases aligning to TRBD1. The CDR3 consists of 14 residues. Looked up from germline, CDR1 is DFQATT and CDR2 is SNEGSKA (reference sequence). J lost 5 bases, V lost 3 bases, and 6 bases had no gene match.

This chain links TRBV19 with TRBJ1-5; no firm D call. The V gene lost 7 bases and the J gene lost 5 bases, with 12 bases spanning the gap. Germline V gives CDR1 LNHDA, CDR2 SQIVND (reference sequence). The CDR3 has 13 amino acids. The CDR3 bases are TGTGCCAGTAAAGTCTCCCATGATCAGCCCCAGCATTTT. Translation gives CASKVSHDQPQHF.